The TCR beta chain under discussion was sequenced for a study of T cell responses to AZD1222 COVID-19 vaccine. Study results and caveats: Spike-specific TCR breadth and depth rose after two AZD1222 doses. Of spike-specific TCRs, nearly half reportedly target regions left unmutated in variants.

Only in-frame clones appear in the TCRdb table, and some are missing; sequencing was by immunoSEQ multiplex PCR. The sample shows roughly 81,000 clones, 88% of them seen only once. Germline CDR1 KGHSH, CDR2 LQKENI. This CDR3 is built from 14 residues. V was clipped by 4 bases and J by 5 bases, with 12 bases between them. As concerns this clone: Its antigen is currently unknown.

The V call is TRBV18, the J call TRBJ2-1; the D is unclear. The TCR comes from an adult in good health. The sequenced sample was peripheral blood, obtained on day 0 of AZD1222 vaccination. CDR3 sequence: CASSLGSQNNEQFF. The DNA of the CDR3 is TGTGCCAGCTCACTCGGGTCACAAAACAATGAGCAGTTCTTC.